A selection of T cell receptor beta chains follows, all from one sample in a study of shared T cell receptors in the human thymus. Measured with immunoSEQ multiplex PCR; TCRdb has only the in-frame clones, and not every one. The data show hundreds of thousands of clones, about 89% seen once. This sample was shared with a second study, whose subject was human thymus T cells.

Input material: thymocytes. The receptors here all came from a boy under two years old with a congenital heart defect. The CDR3 runs from the conserved cysteine through the conserved F or W. A D gene is named only where the DNA matches it firmly. Not all rows give a size; the values are once, few, many and, for expanded clones, a class.

d_gene	v_gene	abundance	j_gene	CDR3nt	CDR3aa
-	TRBV15	-	TRBJ1-3	TGTGCCACCAGCAGGGATGAGACGCGGGGGGGAAACACCATATATTTT	CATSRDETRGGNTIYF
TRBD1	TRBV7-9	-	TRBJ1-6	TGTGCCAGCAGCCACCTCAGGGGGAACAATTCACCCCTCCACTTT	CASSHLRGNNSPLHF
-	TRBV28	-	TRBJ1-1	TGTGCCAGCAGTCCCTCCATCCTGACCCCGAGGGACACTGAAGCTTTCTTT	CASSPSILTPRDTEAFF
-	TRBV28	-	TRBJ1-2	TGTGCCAGCACCGAGGTTCCGCCTAACTATGGCTACACCTTC	CASTEVPPNYGYTF
-	TRBV7-2	-	TRBJ2-2	TGTGCCAGCAGCCGCACAGACAGCTACACCGGGGAGCTGTTTTTT	CASSRTDSYTGELFF
TRBD2	TRBV2	-	TRBJ2-7	TGTGCCAGCAGTGAAATAAAGACTAGCGGGGGCTCCTACGAGCAGTACTTC	CASSEIKTSGGSYEQYF
-	TRBV28	-	TRBJ2-7	TGTGCCAGCAGTTTAAGACTAGTCTTAATAGAGCAGTACTTC	CASSLRLVLIEQYF
TRBD1	TRBV27	-	TRBJ1-4	TGTGCCAGCAGTGCCACCCGGGACAGGGACGAAAAACTGTTTTTT	CASSATRDRDEKLFF
-	TRBV27	-	TRBJ2-1	TGTGCCAGCAGTTTAGGTGTTAAGACCGACAGAGCCACCTACAATGAGCAGTTCTTC	CASSLGVKTDRATYNEQFF
-	TRBV9	-	TRBJ2-1	TGTGCCAGCAGCGTAGAGCACGGTGAGCAGTTCTTC	CASSVEHGEQFF
TRBD1	TRBV7-3	-	TRBJ1-2	TGTGCCAGCAGCCCGGGGGACAGGGAGGCCTCCGGCTACACCTTC	CASSPGDREASGYTF
-	TRBV5-1	-	TRBJ2-7	TGCGCCAGCAGCTCTCCTAGCTTCGACGAGCAGTACTTC	CASSSPSFDEQYF
TRBD1	TRBV6-6	-	TRBJ1-5	TGTGCCAGCAGCCAAACAGGGGATCAGCCCCAGCATTTT	CASSQTGDQPQHF
-	TRBV2	-	TRBJ1-5	TGTGCCAGCAGAGCCTACAGGGTGTGGAGCAATCAGCCCCAGCATTTT	CASRAYRVWSNQPQHF
-	TRBV28	few	TRBJ2-7	TGTGCCAGTGCATTGCGGGGGCGACTTTACGAGCAGTACTTC	CASALRGRLYEQYF
-	TRBV12-5	-	TRBJ1-5	TGTGCTAGTGGTTTGACCACTAACAGGGTTGATCAGCCCCAGCATTTT	CASGLTTNRVDQPQHF
TRBD1	TRBV15	-	TRBJ1-2	TGTGCCACCAGCAGAGAAAGACAGGGGGATACAGGGGGCTACACCTTC	CATSRERQGDTGGYTF
TRBD2	TRBV7-6	-	TRBJ2-1	TGTGCCAGCAGCCACCACCCTACTAGCGGGAGAGCCCATGAGCAGTTCTTC	CASSHHPTSGRAHEQFF
-	TRBV19	-	TRBJ1-6	TGTGCCAGTAGGGGCTGGACAGCGGGAAATTCCCCCCTCCACTTT	CASRGWTAGNSPLHF
-	TRBV20-1	few	TRBJ1-1	TGCAGTGCCCCCGGGTGCACTGAAGCTTTCTTT	CSAPGCTEAFF
-	TRBV28	few	TRBJ1-2	TGTGCCAGCAGTTTATCGGACAGCTCCAACTATGGCTACACCTTC	CASSLSDSSNYGYTF
-	TRBV10-2	-	TRBJ2-7	TGCGCCAGCAGTGATCCAGGGGACGCGCAGTACTTC	CASSDPGDAQYF
-	TRBV7-6	-	TRBJ1-1	TGTGCCAGCAGCCAAGATCGAGACACTGAAGCTTTCTTT	CASSQDRDTEAFF
-	TRBV28	-	TRBJ1-2	TGTGCCAGCACCCCCGGATTGGGGGGAGAGTTCTATGGCTACACCTTC	CASTPGLGGEFYGYTF
TRBD1	TRBV30	-	TRBJ1-1	TGTGCCGGAAACAGGGGAGGCACTGAAGCTTTCTTT	CAGNRGGTEAFF
-	TRBV7-8	-	TRBJ2-4	TGTGCCAGCAGTTTGGACAATCTATACATTCAGTACTTC	CASSLDNLYIQYF
TRBD1	TRBV5-4	-	TRBJ2-3	TGTGCCAGCAGAACCCGGGACAGGGTGTCGGGCACAGATACGCAGTATTTT	CASRTRDRVSGTDTQYF
-	TRBV5-6	-	TRBJ2-7	TGTGCCAGCAGCTTGGGCAGTTCCATAATGACCTACGAGCAGTACTTC	CASSLGSSIMTYEQYF
-	TRBV5-4	-	TRBJ2-3	TGTGCCGGGAAGGAGGGACTCCTCACAGATACGCAGTATTTT	CAGKEGLLTDTQYF
TRBD1	TRBV19	-	TRBJ1-2	TGTGCCAGTAGTATATCTGGGACAGGGGCGAGGGTCTATGGCTACACCTTC	CASSISGTGARVYGYTF
-	TRBV6-1	once	TRBJ1-2	TGTGCCAGCAGAGACACCGGAGGCTACACCTTC	CASRDTGGYTF
-	TRBV12-2	-	TRBJ2-5	TGTGCAAGTCGCTTCAAAGAGACCCAGTACTTC	CASRFKETQYF
TRBD2	TRBV5-4	-	TRBJ2-7	TGTGCCAGCCCCCCCGGCGGGGGGGACTCCTACGAGCAGTACTTC	CASPPGGGDSYEQYF
TRBD1	TRBV5-6	-	TRBJ2-7	TGTGCCAGCAGCTCACTAGACAGGGCTGACTACGAGCAGTACTTC	CASSSLDRADYEQYF
TRBD1	TRBV5-1	once	TRBJ2-1	TGCGCCAGCAGCTTCCGGGACAGGAGTCCCAATGAGCAGTTCTTC	CASSFRDRSPNEQFF
-	TRBV28	-	TRBJ1-5	TGTGCCAGCAGTTTCGGACCTGGGGGGGGCGAGGCAAGGGGGGTTTATCAGCCCCAGCATTTT	CASSFGPGGGEARGVYQPQHF
-	TRBV29-1	-	TRBJ2-1	TGCAGCGTTGTCAACCGGCCACCAGGGGCACCTCTATGCAATGAGCAGTTCTTC	CSVVNRPPGAPLCNEQFF
-	TRBV7-8	-	TRBJ2-7	TGTGCCAGCAGCTTTTCCCGACCGGGGGGCGAGTACGAGCAGTACTTC	CASSFSRPGGEYEQYF
TRBD1	TRBV6-5	-	TRBJ1-1	TGTGCCAGCAGTTACTCAGACAGGGGGCGGACTGAAGCTTTCTTT	CASSYSDRGRTEAFF
TRBD2	TRBV4-1	once	TRBJ2-1	TGCGCCAGCAGCCCAAAAAGCGGGAGGGAGTTCAATGAGCAGTTCTTC	CASSPKSGREFNEQFF
TRBD1	TRBV7-9	-	TRBJ2-2	TGTGCCAGCACCCGGACAGGTAACACCGGGGAGCTGTTTTTT	CASTRTGNTGELFF
TRBD1	TRBV9	few	TRBJ2-3	TGTGCCAGCAGCGTAGGGGACAGGCCTAGCACAGATACGCAGTATTTT	CASSVGDRPSTDTQYF
-	TRBV7-2	once	TRBJ2-6	TGTGCCAGCAGCTTAAGGGGTTCTGGGGCCAACGTCCTGACTTTC	CASSLRGSGANVLTF
-	TRBV4-2	-	TRBJ1-1	TGTGCCAGCAGCCAAGTTCAGGGAGGGAACACTGAAGCTTTCTTT	CASSQVQGGNTEAFF
-	TRBV7-9	-	TRBJ1-1	TGTGCCAGCAGCGAAACTCGATTTGGACGGGGGGTACCGAAGTATGCTTTCTTT	CASSETRFGRGVPKYAFF
-	TRBV20-1	once	TRBJ1-1	TGCAGTGCTCCTATTAACACTGAAGCTTTCTTT	CSAPINTEAFF
TRBD2	TRBV7-4	-	TRBJ2-5	TGTGCCAGCAGCTTAGACTCCACTAGCGCAGAGCCTCAGTACTTC	CASSLDSTSAEPQYF
-	TRBV7-9	-	TRBJ2-7	TGTGCCAGCAGCTCCGACAGTTGGTCCTACGAGCAGTACTTC	CASSSDSWSYEQYF
-	TRBV19	-	TRBJ2-3	TGTGCCAGTAGTATGTGTACAGTAAGAGATACGCAGTATTTT	CASSMCTVRDTQYF
-	TRBV11-2	-	TRBJ1-6	TGTGCCAGCAGCTGGGAGAAGGGAGAGGGACCCCTCCACTTT	CASSWEKGEGPLHF
-	TRBV7-2	-	TRBJ2-7	TGTGCCAGCAGCTTAGACGGTGACTCCTACGAGCAGTACTTC	CASSLDGDSYEQYF
TRBD1	TRBV5-1	-	TRBJ2-3	TGCGCCAGCAATAACCGGACAGGCGAAAGGGATACGCAGTATTTT	CASNNRTGERDTQYF